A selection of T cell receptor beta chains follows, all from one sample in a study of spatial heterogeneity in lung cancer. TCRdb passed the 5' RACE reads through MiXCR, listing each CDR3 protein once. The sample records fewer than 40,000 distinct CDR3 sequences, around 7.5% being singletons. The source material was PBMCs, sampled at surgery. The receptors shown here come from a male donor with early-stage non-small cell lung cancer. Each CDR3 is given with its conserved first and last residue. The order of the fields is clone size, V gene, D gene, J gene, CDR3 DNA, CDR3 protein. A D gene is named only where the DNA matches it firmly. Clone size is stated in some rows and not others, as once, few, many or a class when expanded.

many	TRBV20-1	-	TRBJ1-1	TGCAGTGTCCCGACAGTGAACACTGAAGCTTTCTTT	CSVPTVNTEAFF
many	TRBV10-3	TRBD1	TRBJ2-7	TGTGCCATCAGGTCTTCGACAGGGTCGTACGAGCAGTACTTC	CAIRSSTGSYEQYF
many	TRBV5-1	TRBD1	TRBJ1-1	TGCGCCAGCAGCGACGGACAGGTGAGCACTGAAGCTTTCTTT	CASSDGQVSTEAFF
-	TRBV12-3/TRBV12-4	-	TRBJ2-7	TGTGCCAGCAGTTCGAACTCGCTAGGCGAGCAGTACTTC	CASSSNSLGEQYF
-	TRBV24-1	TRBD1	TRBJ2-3	TGTGCCACCAGTGACCCCGGACAGGGAGACGGGACAGATACGCAGTATTTT	CATSDPGQGDGTDTQYF
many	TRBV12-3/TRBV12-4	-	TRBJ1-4	TGTGCCAGCAGTTTAGACCTGCAGGAGGAAAAACTGTTTTTT	CASSLDLQEEKLFF
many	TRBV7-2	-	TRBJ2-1	TGTGCCAGCAGCTTAGATCGACTTTTTGAGCAGTTCTTC	CASSLDRLFEQFF
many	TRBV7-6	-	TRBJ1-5	TGTGCCAGCAGCTTATCTAGCAATCAGCCCCAGCATTTT	CASSLSSNQPQHF
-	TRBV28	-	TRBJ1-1	TGTGCCAGCAGTTTACTCCTGGAGGGAGCTTTCTTT	CASSLLLEGAFF
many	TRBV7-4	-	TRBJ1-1	TGTGCCAGCAGCTTAGCGCTTGGGGCTCTCACTGAAGCTTTCTTT	CASSLALGALTEAFF
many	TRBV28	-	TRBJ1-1	TGTGCCAGCAGTCCAACGGGACAAGTATTCACTGAAGCTTTCTTT	CASSPTGQVFTEAFF
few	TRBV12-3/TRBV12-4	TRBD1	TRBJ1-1	TGTGCCAGCAGTCGCAGGGGGATTGGCAAAGCTTTCTTT	CASSRRGIGKAFF
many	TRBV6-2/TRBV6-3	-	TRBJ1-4	TGTGCCAGCAGTCGGTTGAATGAAAAACTGTTTTTT	CASSRLNEKLFF
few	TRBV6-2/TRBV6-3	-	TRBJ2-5	TGTGCCAGCAGTTACTCGGCCCAAGAGACCCAGTACTTC	CASSYSAQETQYF
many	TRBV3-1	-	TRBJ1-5	TGTGCCAGCAGCCAGGGTGACAATCAGCCCCAGCATTTT	CASSQGDNQPQHF
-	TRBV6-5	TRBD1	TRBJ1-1	TGTGCCAGCAGTGGGACAGGAGTGATGAACACTGAAGCTTTCTTT	CASSGTGVMNTEAFF
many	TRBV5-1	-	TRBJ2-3	TGCGCCAGCAGCTCCGGAGCGCATAGGAGTTGGGATACGCAGTATTTT	CASSSGAHRSWDTQYF
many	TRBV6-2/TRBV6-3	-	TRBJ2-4	TGTGCCAGCAGATCGGGGGGCGTGTCCAAAAACATTCAGTACTTC	CASRSGGVSKNIQYF
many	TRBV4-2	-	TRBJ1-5	TGTGCCAGCAGCCAAGGGGAGGGACCCCGCAATCAGCCCCAGCATTTT	CASSQGEGPRNQPQHF
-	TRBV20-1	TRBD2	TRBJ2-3	TGCAGTGCTAGAGGAGGAGGGACTAGCGGGAACGGTCGCACAGATACGCAGTATTTT	CSARGGGTSGNGRTDTQYF
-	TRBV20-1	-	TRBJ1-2	TGCAGTGTTAGGCGGTTTGGGACTCCTTATGGCTACACCTTC	CSVRRFGTPYGYTF
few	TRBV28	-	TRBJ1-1	TGTGCCAGCAGTCCGGGGTGGGGACCTGACACTGAAGCTTTCTTT	CASSPGWGPDTEAFF
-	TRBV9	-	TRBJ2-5	TGTGCCAGCAGCGTACAGGGGTACGAAGAGACCCAGTACTTC	CASSVQGYEETQYF
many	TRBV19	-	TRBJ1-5	TGTGCCAGTATTCCCATGGGGGAGGGCGGCAATCAGCCCCAGCATTTT	CASIPMGEGGNQPQHF
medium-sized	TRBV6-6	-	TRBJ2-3	-	CASSSSDIFDTQYF
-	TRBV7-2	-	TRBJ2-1	TGTGCCAGCAGCACGGGACTCCGGGGTGTTGAGCAGTTCTTC	CASSTGLRGVEQFF
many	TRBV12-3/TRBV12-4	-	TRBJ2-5	TGTGCCAGCAGTTTATTTGAAGGGGTTGAGACCCAGTACTTC	CASSLFEGVETQYF
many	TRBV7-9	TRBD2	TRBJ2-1	TGTGCCAGCAGCTCGCTAGCGGGAGACAATGAGCAGTTCTTC	CASSSLAGDNEQFF
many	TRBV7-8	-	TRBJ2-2	TGTGCCAGCAGCTCCTCAGCCACCCGGGAGCTGTTTTTT	CASSSSATRELFF
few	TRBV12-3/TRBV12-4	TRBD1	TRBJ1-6	TGTGCCAGCACCACAGGGGGCTTAGGTTCACCCCTCCACTTT	CASTTGGLGSPLHF
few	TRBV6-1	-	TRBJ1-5	TGTGCCAGCAGTGACGGGGTCGGTCAGCCCCAGCATTTT	CASSDGVGQPQHF
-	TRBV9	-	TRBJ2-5	TGTGCCAGCAGCGGGAGGGCCGGAGAGACCCAGTACTTC	CASSGRAGETQYF
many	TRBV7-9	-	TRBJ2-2	TGTGCCAGCAGACCCCGACAGGTCCGAACCGGGGAGCTGTTTTTT	CASRPRQVRTGELFF
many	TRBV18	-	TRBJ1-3	TGTGCCAGCTCACCCCCGGGAATCTCTGGAAACACCATATATTTT	CASSPPGISGNTIYF
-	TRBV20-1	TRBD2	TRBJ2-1	TGCAGTGCTACCAGCGGGGGGCCGGATGAGCAGTTCTTC	CSATSGGPDEQFF
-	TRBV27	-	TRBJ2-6	TGTGCCAGCAGTTTCCCCTCTGGGGCCAACGTCCTGACTTTC	CASSFPSGANVLTF
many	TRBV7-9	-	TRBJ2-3	TGTGCCAGCAGCGAGGAGGCTGTTACAGTTACGCAGTATTTT	CASSEEAVTVTQYF
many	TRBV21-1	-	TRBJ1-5	TGTGCCAGCAGCAAACGACAGGGGGCCAATCAGCCCCAGCATTTT	CASSKRQGANQPQHF
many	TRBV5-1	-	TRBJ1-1	TGCGCCAGCAGCTTACCCAGTGGGACTGAAGCTTTCTTT	CASSLPSGTEAFF
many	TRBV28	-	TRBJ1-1	TGTGCCAGCAGTTTTCGGGGGGTTAACACTGAAGCTTTCTTT	CASSFRGVNTEAFF
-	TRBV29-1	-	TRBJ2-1	TGCAGCGTTGAAGTAATCCAGGGGCGGAATGAGCAGTTCTTC	CSVEVIQGRNEQFF
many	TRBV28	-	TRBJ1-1	TGTGCCAGCAGTCCCCAGGACCAGATGGCTTTCTTT	CASSPQDQMAFF
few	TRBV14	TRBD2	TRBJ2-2	TGTGCCAGCAGCCCCCGTACTAGCGTATTCACCGGGGAGCTGTTTTTT	CASSPRTSVFTGELFF
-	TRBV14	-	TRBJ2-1	TGTGCCAGCAGCCAAGAATTAGTCAATGAGCAGTTCTTC	CASSQELVNEQFF
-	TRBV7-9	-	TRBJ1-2	TGTGCCAGCAGCCCGAGGACCGAAAACTATGGCTACACCTTC	CASSPRTENYGYTF
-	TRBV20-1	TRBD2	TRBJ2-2	TGCAGTGCTAGAGATCCCCAGGGACTAAACACCGGGGAGCTGTTTTTT	CSARDPQGLNTGELFF
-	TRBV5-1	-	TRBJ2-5	TGCGCCAGCAGCAACCAACAAGAGACCCAGTACTTC	CASSNQQETQYF
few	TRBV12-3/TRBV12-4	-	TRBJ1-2	TGTGCCAGCAGTTCCCCCCCCAGCTATGGCTACACCTTC	CASSSPPSYGYTF
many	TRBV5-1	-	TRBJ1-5	TGCGCCAGCAGCTTGGGGCAGCCGTATAGCAATCAGCCCCAGCATTTT	CASSLGQPYSNQPQHF
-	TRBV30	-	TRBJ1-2	TGTGCCTTGCAACAAGGCTATGGCTACACCTTC	CALQQGYGYTF
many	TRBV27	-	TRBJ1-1	TGTGCCAGCAGTTTATTCGGGGGCCCGAACACTGAAGCTTTCTTT	CASSLFGGPNTEAFF
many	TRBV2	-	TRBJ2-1	TGTGCCAGCAGTGAACAAGCATTAAACAATGAGCAGTTCTTC	CASSEQALNNEQFF
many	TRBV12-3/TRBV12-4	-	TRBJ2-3	TGTGCCAGCAGTTCACACAATACGCAGTATTTT	CASSSHNTQYF
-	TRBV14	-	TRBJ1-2	TGTGCCAGCAGCCCTAGTAGGACTAACTATGGCTACACCTTC	CASSPSRTNYGYTF
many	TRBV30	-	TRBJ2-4	TGTGCCTGGAGTGTAAGAGGGGCAAACATTCAGTACTTC	CAWSVRGANIQYF
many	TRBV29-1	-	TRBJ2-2	TGCAGCGCAAAGAAGGGGGGACAAAACACCGGGGAGCTGTTTTTT	CSAKKGGQNTGELFF
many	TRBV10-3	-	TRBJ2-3	TGTGCCATCTCGGGGCGCAGCACAGATACGCAGTATTTT	CAISGRSTDTQYF
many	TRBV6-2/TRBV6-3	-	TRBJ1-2	TGTGCCAGCAGTTACTCAGTAGACTATGGCTACACCTTC	CASSYSVDYGYTF
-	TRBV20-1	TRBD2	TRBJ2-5	TGCAGTCCGACTAGCGGGGGGATCCAAGAGACCCAGTACTTC	CSPTSGGIQETQYF
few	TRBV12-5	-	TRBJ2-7	TGTGCTAGTGGTCCCCCGCACGGAAGCGAGCAGTACTTC	CASGPPHGSEQYF